This record covers a single TCR beta chain. The data were obtained in a study of cytomegalovirus exposure and HLA in healthy donors. The germline gives CDR1 LNHDA, CDR2 SQIVND (reference sequence). Trimming pared 1 base from V and 2 bases from J, leaving 9 bases between. CDR3 length: 15 amino acids. Donors consisted of healthy bone marrow donors. Primers included in the PCR were 60 Vbeta and 13 Jbeta primers. Sequencing used immunoSEQ multiplex PCR; TCRdb keeps in-frame clones, though not all of them. The table includes 180,000 or so clones, 80% to 90% detected once. This sequence originates from a man between 18 and 35 years old in good health and CMV-seropositive. The gene calls are TRBV19 and TRBJ1-5, with D maybe TRBD1 (5 bases). Material: PBMCs. This CDR3 is CASSIAGGGNQPQHF. For the CDR3, the DNA is TGTGCCAGTAGTATAGCCGGGGGAGGCAATCAGCCCCAGCATTTT.